These 10 T cell receptor beta chains originate from one sample sequenced in a study of cytomegalovirus exposure and HLA in healthy donors. PCR was performed using 60 Vbeta and 13 Jbeta primers. The method was immunoSEQ multiplex PCR; TCRdb's version includes in-frame clones alone and lacks a portion of them. The table lists over 100,000 clones, 76% of them singletons, with 7% to 9% in the top ten. Sequencing was carried out using PBMCs. The receptors were gathered from a woman aged 45-59 years in good health and CMV-seropositive.

This chain uses TRBV5-4 with TRBJ2-7; 10 nucleotides align to TRBD2. This CDR3 comprises 15 residues. Germline CDR1 and CDR2: SGHNT and YYREEE (reference sequence). With 3 bases clipped from V and 7 bases from J, the junction kept 10 bases outside the gene matches. This CDR3 is CASSSSGTSVLEQYF. The CDR3 nucleotides are TGTGCCAGCAGCTCATCCGGGACTAGCGTTCTGGAGCAGTACTTC.

The chain joins TRBV7-2 to TRBJ2-1; no clear D gene. The germline gives CDR1 SGHTA, CDR2 FQGNSA. This CDR3 comprises 13 residues. V was clipped by 1 base and J by 5 bases, with 6 bases between them. CDR3 in amino acids: CASSLVRDNEQFF. Written as DNA, the CDR3 is TGTGCCAGCAGCTTAGTACGAGACAATGAGCAGTTCTTC. The complete variable domain, with remaining parts taken from reference TRBV7-2 and TRBJ2-1, reads GAGVSQSPSNKVTEKGKDVELRCDPISGHTALYWYRQSLGQGLEFLIYFQGNSAPDKSGLPSDRFSAERTGGSVSTLTIQRTQQEDSAVYLCASSLVRDNEQFFGPGTRLTVL.

V and J are TRBV9 and TRBJ2-5, with 9 bases identical to TRBD2. This CDR3 region has 16 residues. Germline CDR1 is SGDLS and CDR2 is YYNGEE. The V segment lost 3 bases and the J segment 4 bases; nucleotides outside the gene matches: 10. CDR3 region: CASSGDSGSLAETQYF. The CDR3, as DNA: TGTGCCAGCAGCGGAGATAGCGGGAGTTTGGCAGAGACCCAGTACTTC.

This clone has just a few counts. The chain recombines TRBV4-3 with TRBJ1-5; tentatively, D is TRBD1 (6 bases). From germline, CDR1 is LGHNA and CDR2 YSLEER. The germline V and J ends were trimmed by 0 bases and 2 bases, with 17 bases remaining between them. There are 18 residues in the CDR3. The CDR3 region has the DNA TGCGCCAGCAGCCAAGACATCGAAACAGGGAATGGCAATCAGCCCCAGCATTTT. Its protein product is CASSQDIETGNGNQPQHF.

This clone occurred a few times. The chain couples TRBV7-2 to TRBJ1-5; tentative D call: TRBD1 (5 bases). The CDR3 totals 14 residues. From germline, CDR1 is SGHTA and CDR2 FQGNSA. V lost 3 bases to trimming and J lost 8 bases, with 14 bases between them. DNA of the CDR3: TGTGCCAGCAGCTTCCAGGGTGGATTTGAGCCCCAGCATTTT. Its protein is CASSFQGGFEPQHF.

About this clone: One junction end disagrees with the germline gene, perhaps due to a read error. The chain uses TRBV6-4 and TRBJ1-1; 12 nucleotides align to TRBD1. The CDR3 totals 13 residues. Germline V lookup: CDR1 MRHNA, CDR2 SNTAGT. CDR3: CASSNSGTGGEAF. The CDR3 nucleotides read TGTGCCAGCAGCAATTCCGGGACAGGGGGCGAGGCTTTT.

The chain links TRBV10-3 to TRBJ2-5; D remains ambiguous. Trimming removed 1 base at V and 4 bases at J, with 7 bases between. Germline V CDR1 and CDR2: ENHRY, SYGVKD. CDR3 length: 13 residues. CDR3: CAISEFQRETQYF. CDR3 DNA sequence: TGTGCCATCAGTGAGTTTCAGCGAGAGACCCAGTACTTC.

This clone was seen more than once but under ten times. The chain is built from TRBV28 and TRBJ2-7; 10 bases match TRBD1. The CDR3 spans 17 residues. The trim removed 9 bases at V and 0 bases at J, leaving 14 bases unmatched. Germline V gene sequence: CDR1 MDHEN, CDR2 SYDVKM. In DNA, the CDR3 is TGTGCCAGTCCCCCTCGGGACAGGGGTCCTAGCTCCTACGAGCAGTACTTC. This encodes CASPPRDRGPSSYEQYF.

V is TRBV19 and J is TRBJ2-1; 15 bases agree with TRBD2. CDR1 LNHDA and CDR2 SQIVND come from the germline V gene (reference sequence). The ends lost 4 bases at V and 2 bases at J; junction bases unmatched: 6. This CDR3 spans 18 amino acids. The CDR3 loop reads CASSTIWTSGRAYNEQFF. CDR3 bases: TGTGCCAGTAGTACCATCTGGACTAGCGGGAGGGCCTACAATGAGCAGTTCTTC.

There are a few counts of this clone. The chain combines TRBV25-1 with TRBJ2-7, with D possibly TRBD2 on 7 matching bases. The CDR3 is made up of 12 amino acids. V lost 7 bases and J 6 bases, leaving 13 bases between the germline ends. Per germline, CDR1 MGHDK and CDR2 SYGVNS. The CDR3 sequence is CASKGRGPEQYF. As DNA, the CDR3 is TGTGCCAGCAAAGGGCGGGGGCCCGAGCAGTACTTC.